These 2 T cell receptor beta chains were all obtained from the same sample, sequenced in a study of T cells after yellow fever vaccination. Each CDR3 protein is one row after TCRdb ran MiXCR on the 5' RACE reads. The top ten hold around 3.2% of the sample, which has 200,000 to 250,000 distinct CDR3 sequences, less than 3.5% seen once. The sequences come from CD4+ T cells sorted from PBMCs, collected 10 days after the yellow fever booster vaccination. Receptors originate from a man between 18 and 29 years old who received the YFV17D yellow fever vaccine.

This clonotype was observed many times. The chain carries TRBV7-2 and TRBJ2-4; no firm D call. The CDR3 extends over 15 amino acids. CDR1 is SGHTA and CDR2 is FQGNSA in the germline V gene. V lost 6 bases, J lost 6 bases, and 18 bases lay in between. This chain's CDR3 is CASRGGRNMGNIQYF. DNA for the CDR3: TGTGCCAGCAGGGGCGGACGGAACATGGGAAACATTCAGTACTTC.

The V and J genes are TRBV28 and TRBJ2-5; D is unresolved. V was cut by 6 bases and J by 1 base, with 18 bases left in between. Germline V gene lookup returns CDR1 MDHEN and CDR2 SYDVKM. This CDR3 has 16 residues. CDR3 protein: CASSSRRNWLQETQYF. The CDR3 DNA is TGTGCCAGCAGCTCTCGTCGGAACTGGCTCCAAGAGACCCAGTACTTC.